The entry that follows covers one T cell receptor beta chain sequence. Its specificity is unknown. Germline CDR1 is SNHLY and CDR2 is FYNNEI. This CDR3 contains 12 residues. V was trimmed by 8 bases and J by 4 bases, leaving 11 bases between them. The data derive from a study of cytomegalovirus exposure and HLA in healthy donors. Points from the study as a whole: Per published accounts, TCR beta sequences correctly predicted the HLA-A and HLA-B alleles of most subjects. Associated with HLA alleles at 0.05 false discovery rate in a later analysis were 15,000 to 20,000 TCR beta sequences. It was around 160 TCR beta chains that were listed as cytomegalovirus-associated.

Primers included in the PCR were 60 Vbeta and 13 Jbeta primers. Repertoires were generated with immunoSEQ multiplex PCR, while TCRdb's copy carries only in-frame clones and drops some. The sample has under 110,000 clones, over 60% seen once. This clonotype originated in a woman in her forties or fifties in good health and CMV-seropositive. The sequenced sample consisted of PBMCs. The rearrangement uses TRBV2 and TRBJ1-2; TRBD1 is a possible D gene (6 bases). The CDR3 is CASGEGGYGYTF. DNA for the CDR3: TGTGCCAGCGGGGAGGGGGGCTATGGCTACACCTTC.